This T cell receptor beta chain is from a study of T cells in Graves' hyperthyroidism and ophthalmopathy. This clonotype appeared many times. CDR3 size: 13 residues. V was clipped by 0 bases and J by 9 bases, with 11 bases between them. Germline-derived CDR1 and CDR2 are LNHNV and YYDKDF (reference sequence). RNA transcripts gave rise to amplified TCR beta CDR3 regions. HTBI primers were the set used in a first-round RT-PCR of the TCR CDR3. TCRdb re-analysed the multiplex PCR reads in MiXCR, keeping a single row per CDR3 protein. The sample holds about 340,000 distinct CDR3 sequences, about 20% seen once.

This receptor was obtained from a woman aged 45-60 years with Graves' hyperthyroidism. Sequencing was performed on blood. This chain links TRBV15 with TRBJ1-1; possible D gene TRBD1, 5 bases. CDR3 protein: CATSRDREDKAFF. The CDR3 DNA sequence: TGTGCCACCAGCAGAGATCGGGAGGACAAAGCTTTCTTT.